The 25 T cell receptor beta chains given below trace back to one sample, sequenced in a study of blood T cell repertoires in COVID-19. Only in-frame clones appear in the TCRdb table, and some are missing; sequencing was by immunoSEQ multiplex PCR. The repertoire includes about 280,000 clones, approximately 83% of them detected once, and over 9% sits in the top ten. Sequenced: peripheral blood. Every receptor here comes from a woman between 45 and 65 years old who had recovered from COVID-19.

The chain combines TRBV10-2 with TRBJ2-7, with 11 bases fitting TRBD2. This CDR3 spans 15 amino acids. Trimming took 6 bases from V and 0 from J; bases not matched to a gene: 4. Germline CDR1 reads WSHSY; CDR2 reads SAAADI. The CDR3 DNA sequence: TGCGCCAGCAGCCGAGGGACTAGCGGCTCCTACGAGCAGTACTTC. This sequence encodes CASSRGTSGSYEQYF.

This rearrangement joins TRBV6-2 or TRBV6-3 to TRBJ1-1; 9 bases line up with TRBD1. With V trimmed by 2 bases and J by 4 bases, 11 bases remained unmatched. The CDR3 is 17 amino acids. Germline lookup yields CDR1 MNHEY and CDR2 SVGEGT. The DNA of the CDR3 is TGTGCCAGCAGTTACGGGGGACAGGGTTGGGGGAGCACTGAAGCTTTCTTT. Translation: CASSYGGQGWGSTEAFF.

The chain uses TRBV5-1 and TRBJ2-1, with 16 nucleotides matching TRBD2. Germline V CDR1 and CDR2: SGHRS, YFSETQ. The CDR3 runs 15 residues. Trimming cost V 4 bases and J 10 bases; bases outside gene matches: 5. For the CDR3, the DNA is TGCGCCAGCAGCCTGGGACTAGCGGGAGGGGAAGAGCAGTTCTTC. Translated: CASSLGLAGGEEQFF.

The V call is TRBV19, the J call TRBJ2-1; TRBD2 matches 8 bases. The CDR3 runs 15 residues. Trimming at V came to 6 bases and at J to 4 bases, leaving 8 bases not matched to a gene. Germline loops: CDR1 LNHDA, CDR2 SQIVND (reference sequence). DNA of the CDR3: TGTGCCAGTAGGAAGATGGGGACTAGGTACAATGAGCAGTTCTTC. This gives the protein CASRKMGTRYNEQFF. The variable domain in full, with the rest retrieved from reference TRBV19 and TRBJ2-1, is DGGITQSPKYLFRKEGQNVTLSCEQNLNHDAMYWYRQDPGQGLRLIYYSQIVNDFQKGDIAEGYSVSREKKESFPLTVTSAQKNPTAFYLCASRKMGTRYNEQFFGPGTRLTVL.

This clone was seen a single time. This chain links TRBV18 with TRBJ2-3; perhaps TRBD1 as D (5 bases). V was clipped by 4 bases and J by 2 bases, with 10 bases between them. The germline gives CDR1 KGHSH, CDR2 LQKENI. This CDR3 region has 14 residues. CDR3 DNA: TGTGCCAGCTCACGGGGCTTATCCACAGATACGCAGTATTTT. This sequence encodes CASSRGLSTDTQYF.

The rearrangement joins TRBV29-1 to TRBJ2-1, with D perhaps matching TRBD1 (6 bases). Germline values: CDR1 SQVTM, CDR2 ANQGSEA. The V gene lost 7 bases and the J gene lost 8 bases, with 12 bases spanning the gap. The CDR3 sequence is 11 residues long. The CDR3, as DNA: TGCAGCGCCCCCTCAGGGGATGAGCAGTTCTTC. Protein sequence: CSAPSGDEQFF.

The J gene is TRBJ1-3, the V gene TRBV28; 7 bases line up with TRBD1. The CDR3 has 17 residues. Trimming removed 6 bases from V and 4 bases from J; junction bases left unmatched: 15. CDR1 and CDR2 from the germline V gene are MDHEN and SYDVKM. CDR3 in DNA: TGTGCCAGCAGACCCCACGCCGACAGGGTTTCAGGAAACACCATATATTTT. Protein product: CASRPHADRVSGNTIYF.

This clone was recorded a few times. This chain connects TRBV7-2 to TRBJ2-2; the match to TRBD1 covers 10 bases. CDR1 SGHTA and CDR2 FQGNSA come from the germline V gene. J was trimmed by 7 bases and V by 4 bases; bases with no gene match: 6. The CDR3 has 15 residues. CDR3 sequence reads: CASSSTGQGIGELFF. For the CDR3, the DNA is TGTGCCAGCAGCTCGACGGGACAGGGGATCGGGGAGCTGTTTTTT. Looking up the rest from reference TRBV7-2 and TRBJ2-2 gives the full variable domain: GAGVSQSPSNKVTEKGKDVELRCDPISGHTALYWYRQSLGQGLEFLIYFQGNSAPDKSGLPSDRFSAERTGGSVSTLTIQRTQQEDSAVYLCASSSTGQGIGELFFGEGSRLTVL.

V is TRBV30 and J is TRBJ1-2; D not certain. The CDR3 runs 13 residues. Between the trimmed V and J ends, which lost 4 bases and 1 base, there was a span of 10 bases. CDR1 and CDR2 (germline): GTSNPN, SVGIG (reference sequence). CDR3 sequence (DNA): TGTGCCTGGACGACGGGAATTAACTATGGCTACACCTTC. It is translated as CAWTTGINYGYTF.

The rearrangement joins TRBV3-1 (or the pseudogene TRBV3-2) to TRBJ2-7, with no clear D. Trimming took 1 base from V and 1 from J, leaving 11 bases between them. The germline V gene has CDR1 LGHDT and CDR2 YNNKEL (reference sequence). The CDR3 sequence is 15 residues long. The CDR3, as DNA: TGTGCCAGCAGCCAAGGCAAACATCTTTCCTACGAGCAGTACTTC. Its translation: CASSQGKHLSYEQYF.

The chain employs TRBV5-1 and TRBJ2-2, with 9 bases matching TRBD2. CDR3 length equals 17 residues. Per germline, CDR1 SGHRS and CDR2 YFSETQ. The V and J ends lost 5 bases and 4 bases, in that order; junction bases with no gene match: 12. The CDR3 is CASRIQASGISTGELFF. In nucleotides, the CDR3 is TGCGCCAGCAGAATCCAAGCTAGCGGGATTAGCACCGGGGAGCTGTTTTTT.

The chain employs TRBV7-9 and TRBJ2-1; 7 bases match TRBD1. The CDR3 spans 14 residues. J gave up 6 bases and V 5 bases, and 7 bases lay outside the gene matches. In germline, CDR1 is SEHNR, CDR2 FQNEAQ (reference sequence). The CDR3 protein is CASSARGQSNEQFF. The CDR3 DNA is TGTGCCAGCAGCGCCCGGGGACAGAGCAATGAGCAGTTCTTC.

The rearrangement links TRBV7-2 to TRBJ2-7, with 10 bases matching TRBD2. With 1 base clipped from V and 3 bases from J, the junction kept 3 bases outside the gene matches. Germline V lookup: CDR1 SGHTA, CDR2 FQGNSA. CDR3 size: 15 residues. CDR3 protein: CASSLDLAGVYEQYF. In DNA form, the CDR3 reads TGTGCCAGCAGCTTAGATCTAGCGGGAGTCTACGAGCAGTACTTC.

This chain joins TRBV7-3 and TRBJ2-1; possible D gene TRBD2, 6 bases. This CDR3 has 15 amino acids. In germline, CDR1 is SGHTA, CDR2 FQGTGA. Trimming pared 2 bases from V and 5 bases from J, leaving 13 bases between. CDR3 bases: TGTGCCAGCAGCTTAGGGCCGGGGGTCAACAATGAGCAGTTCTTC. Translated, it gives CASSLGPGVNNEQFF.

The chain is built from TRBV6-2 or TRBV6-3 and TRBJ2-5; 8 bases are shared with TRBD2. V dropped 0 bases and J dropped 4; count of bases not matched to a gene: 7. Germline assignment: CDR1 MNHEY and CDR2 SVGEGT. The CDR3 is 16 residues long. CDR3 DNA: TGTGCCAGCAGTTACTCTGTCGGGGGGGCGGCAGAGACCCAGTACTTC. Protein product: CASSYSVGGAAETQYF.

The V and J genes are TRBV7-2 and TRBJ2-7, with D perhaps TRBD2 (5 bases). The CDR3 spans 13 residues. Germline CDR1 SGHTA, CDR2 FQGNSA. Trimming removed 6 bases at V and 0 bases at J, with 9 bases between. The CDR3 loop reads CASSRGVSYEQYF. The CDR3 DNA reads TGTGCCAGCAGTCGGGGTGTCTCCTACGAGCAGTACTTC.

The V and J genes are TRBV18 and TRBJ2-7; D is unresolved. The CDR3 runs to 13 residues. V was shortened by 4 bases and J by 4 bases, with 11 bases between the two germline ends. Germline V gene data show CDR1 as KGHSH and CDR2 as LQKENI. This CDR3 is CASSLAAGYEQYF. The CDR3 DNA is TGTGCCAGCTCACTGGCGGCCGGATACGAGCAGTACTTC.

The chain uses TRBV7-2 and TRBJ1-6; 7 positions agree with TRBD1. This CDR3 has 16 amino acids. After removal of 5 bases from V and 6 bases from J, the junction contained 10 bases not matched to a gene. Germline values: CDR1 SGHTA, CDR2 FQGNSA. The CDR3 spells CASSPLVGGSNSPLHF. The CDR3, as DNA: TGTGCCAGCAGCCCTTTGGTAGGGGGCTCTAATTCACCCCTCCACTTT.

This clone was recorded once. The CDR3 region has the DNA TGTGCCAGCAGTTCTACTTCTCCAGGGTTGTCAGAGCAGTACTTC. Its protein product is CASSSTSPGLSEQYF. V is TRBV27 and J is TRBJ2-7, with D possibly TRBD1 on 5 matching bases. In germline, CDR1 is MNHEY, CDR2 SMNVEV (reference sequence). CDR3 length: 15 residues. The V end lost 4 bases, the J end lost 7 bases, and 20 bases lay between the germline ends.

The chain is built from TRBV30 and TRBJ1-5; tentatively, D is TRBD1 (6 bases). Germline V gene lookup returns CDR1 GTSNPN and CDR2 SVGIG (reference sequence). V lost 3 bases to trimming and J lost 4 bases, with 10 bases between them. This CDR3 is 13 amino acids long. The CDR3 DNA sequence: TGTGCCTGGAGCGGGGGGCCTAATCAGCCCCAGCATTTT. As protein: CAWSGGPNQPQHF.

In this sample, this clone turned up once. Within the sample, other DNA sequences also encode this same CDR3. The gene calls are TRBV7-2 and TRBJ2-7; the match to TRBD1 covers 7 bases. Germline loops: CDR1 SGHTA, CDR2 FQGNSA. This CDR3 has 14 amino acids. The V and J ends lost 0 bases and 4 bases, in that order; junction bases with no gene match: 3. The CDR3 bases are TGTGCCAGCAGCTTAGCGGCAGGGGGATACGAGCAGTACTTC. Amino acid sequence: CASSLAAGGYEQYF.

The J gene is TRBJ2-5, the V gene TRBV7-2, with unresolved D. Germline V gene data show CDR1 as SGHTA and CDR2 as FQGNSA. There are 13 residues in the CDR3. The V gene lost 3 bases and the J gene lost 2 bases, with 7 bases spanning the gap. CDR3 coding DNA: TGTGCCAGCAGCTTTGTACAACAAGAGACCCAGTACTTC. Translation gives CASSFVQQETQYF.

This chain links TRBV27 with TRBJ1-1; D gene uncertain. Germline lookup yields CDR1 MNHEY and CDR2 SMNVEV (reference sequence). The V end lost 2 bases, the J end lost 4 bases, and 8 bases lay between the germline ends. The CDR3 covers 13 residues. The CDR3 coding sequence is TGTGCCAGCAGTTTAGGGCTGGGCACTGAAGCTTTCTTT. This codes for CASSLGLGTEAFF.

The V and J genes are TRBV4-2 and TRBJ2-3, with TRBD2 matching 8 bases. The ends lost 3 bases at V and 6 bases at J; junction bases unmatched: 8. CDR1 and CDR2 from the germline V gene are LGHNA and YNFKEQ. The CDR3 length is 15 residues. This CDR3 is CASSQPEGLVDTQYF. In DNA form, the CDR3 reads TGTGCCAGCAGCCAGCCTGAGGGACTAGTCGATACGCAGTATTTT.

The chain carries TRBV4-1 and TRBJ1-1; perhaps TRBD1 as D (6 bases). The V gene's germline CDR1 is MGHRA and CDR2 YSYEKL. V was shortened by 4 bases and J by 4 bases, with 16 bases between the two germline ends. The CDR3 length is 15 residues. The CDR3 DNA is TGCGCCAGCAGCCCCCGAGGGGGGGATGGCACTGAAGCTTTCTTT. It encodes CASSPRGGDGTEAFF.